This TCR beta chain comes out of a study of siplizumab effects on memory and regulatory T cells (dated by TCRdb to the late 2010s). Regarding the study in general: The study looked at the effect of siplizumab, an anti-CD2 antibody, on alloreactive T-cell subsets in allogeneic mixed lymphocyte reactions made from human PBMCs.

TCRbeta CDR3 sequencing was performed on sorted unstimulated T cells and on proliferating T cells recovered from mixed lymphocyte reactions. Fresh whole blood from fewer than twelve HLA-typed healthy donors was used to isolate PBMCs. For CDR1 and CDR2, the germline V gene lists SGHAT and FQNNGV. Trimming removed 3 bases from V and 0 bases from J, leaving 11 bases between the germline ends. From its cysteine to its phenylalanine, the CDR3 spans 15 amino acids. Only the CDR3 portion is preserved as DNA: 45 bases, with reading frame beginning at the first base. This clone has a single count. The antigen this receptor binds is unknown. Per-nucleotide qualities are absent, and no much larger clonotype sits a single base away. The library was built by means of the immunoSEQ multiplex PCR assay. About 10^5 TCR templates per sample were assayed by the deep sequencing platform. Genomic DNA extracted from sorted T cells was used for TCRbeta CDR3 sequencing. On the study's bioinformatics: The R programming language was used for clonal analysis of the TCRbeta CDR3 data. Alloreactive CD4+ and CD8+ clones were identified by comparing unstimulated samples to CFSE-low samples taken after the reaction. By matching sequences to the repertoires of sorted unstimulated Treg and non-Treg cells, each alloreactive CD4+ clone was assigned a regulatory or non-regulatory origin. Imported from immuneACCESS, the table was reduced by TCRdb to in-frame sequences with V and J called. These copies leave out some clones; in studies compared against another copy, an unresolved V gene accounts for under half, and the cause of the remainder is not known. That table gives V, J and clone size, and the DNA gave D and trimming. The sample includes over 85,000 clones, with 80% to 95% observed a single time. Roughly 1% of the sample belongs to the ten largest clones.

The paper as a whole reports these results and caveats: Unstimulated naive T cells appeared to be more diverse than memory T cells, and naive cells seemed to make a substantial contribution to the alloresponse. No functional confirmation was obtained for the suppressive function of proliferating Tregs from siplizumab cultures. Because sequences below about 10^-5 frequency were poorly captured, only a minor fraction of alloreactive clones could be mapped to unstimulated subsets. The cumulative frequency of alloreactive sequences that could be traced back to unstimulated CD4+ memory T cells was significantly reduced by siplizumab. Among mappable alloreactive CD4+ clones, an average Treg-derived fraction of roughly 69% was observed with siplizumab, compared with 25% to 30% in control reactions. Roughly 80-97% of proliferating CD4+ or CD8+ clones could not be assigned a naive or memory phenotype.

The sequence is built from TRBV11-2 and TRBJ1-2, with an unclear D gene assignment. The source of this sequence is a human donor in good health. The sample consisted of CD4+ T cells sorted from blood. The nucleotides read TGTGCCAGCAGCTTTAGTTGGCAGCCTAACTATGGCTACACCTTC. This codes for CASSFSWQPNYGYTF.